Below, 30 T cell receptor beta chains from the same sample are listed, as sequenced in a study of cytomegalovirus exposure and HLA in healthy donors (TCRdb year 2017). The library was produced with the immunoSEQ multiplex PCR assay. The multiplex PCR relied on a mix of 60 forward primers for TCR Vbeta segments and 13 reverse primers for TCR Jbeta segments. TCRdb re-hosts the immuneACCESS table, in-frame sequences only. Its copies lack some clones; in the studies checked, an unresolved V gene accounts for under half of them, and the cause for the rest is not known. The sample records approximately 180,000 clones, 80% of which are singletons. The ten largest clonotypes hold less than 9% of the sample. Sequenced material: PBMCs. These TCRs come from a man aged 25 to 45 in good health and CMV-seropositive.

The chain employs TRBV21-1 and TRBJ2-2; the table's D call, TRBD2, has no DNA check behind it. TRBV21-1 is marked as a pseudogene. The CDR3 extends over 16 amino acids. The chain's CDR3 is CASTTRKGLVFGELFF. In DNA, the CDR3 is TGTGCCAGCACCACGCGGAAGGGACTAGTGTTCGGGGAGCTGTTTTTT.

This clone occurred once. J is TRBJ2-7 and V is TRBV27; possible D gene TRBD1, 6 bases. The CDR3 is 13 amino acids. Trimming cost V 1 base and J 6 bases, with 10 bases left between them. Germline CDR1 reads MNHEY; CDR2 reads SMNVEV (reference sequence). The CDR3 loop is CASSLLQGSEQYF. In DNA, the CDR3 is TGTGCCAGCAGTTTATTGCAGGGGAGCGAGCAGTACTTC.

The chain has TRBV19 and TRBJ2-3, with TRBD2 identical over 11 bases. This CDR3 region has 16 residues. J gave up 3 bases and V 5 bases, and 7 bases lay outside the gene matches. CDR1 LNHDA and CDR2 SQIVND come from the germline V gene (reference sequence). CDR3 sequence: CASSPRLAGTTDTQYF. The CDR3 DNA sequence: TGTGCCAGTAGTCCCCGACTAGCGGGAACTACAGATACGCAGTATTTT.

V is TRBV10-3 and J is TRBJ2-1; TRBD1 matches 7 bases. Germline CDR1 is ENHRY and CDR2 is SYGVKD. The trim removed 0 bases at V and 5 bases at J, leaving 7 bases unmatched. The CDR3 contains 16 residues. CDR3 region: CAISESGDRANNEQFF. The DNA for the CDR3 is TGTGCCATCAGTGAGTCAGGCGACAGGGCTAACAATGAGCAGTTCTTC.

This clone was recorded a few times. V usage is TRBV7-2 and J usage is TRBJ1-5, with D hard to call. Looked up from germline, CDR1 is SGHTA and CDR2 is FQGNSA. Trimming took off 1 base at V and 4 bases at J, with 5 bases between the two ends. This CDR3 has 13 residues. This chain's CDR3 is CASSLDMNQPQHF. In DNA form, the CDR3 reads TGTGCCAGCAGCTTAGACATGAATCAGCCCCAGCATTTT.

CDR3 protein: CASSSGTSGIPGELFF. CDR3 nucleotide sequence: TGTGCCAGCAGTTCCGGGACTAGCGGGATTCCCGGGGAGCTGTTTTTT. The genes are TRBV4-2 and TRBJ2-2; 13 bases line up with TRBD2. This CDR3 comprises 16 residues. Germline V gene sequence: CDR1 LGHNA, CDR2 YNFKEQ. J lost 6 bases, V lost 6 bases, and 7 bases had no gene match.

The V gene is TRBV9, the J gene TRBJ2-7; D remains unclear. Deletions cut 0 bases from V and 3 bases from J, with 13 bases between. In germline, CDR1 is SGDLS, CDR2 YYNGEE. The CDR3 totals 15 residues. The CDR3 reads CASSVGPTHYYEQYF. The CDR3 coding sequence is TGTGCCAGCAGCGTAGGCCCCACCCACTACTACGAGCAGTACTTC.

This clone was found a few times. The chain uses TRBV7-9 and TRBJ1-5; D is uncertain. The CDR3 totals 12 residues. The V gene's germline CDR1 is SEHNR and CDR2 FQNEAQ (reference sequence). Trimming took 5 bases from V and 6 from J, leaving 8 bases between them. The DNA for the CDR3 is TGTGCCAGCAGCCCCGGGATTCAGCCCCAGCATTTT. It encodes CASSPGIQPQHF.

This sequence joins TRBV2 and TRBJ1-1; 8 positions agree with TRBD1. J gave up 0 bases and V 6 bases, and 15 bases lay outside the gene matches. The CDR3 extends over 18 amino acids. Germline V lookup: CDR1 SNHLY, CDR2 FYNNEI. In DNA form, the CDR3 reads TGTGCCAGCAGATTCCCCCGGGACAGGAGCACCATGAACACTGAAGCTTTCTTT. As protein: CASRFPRDRSTMNTEAFF.

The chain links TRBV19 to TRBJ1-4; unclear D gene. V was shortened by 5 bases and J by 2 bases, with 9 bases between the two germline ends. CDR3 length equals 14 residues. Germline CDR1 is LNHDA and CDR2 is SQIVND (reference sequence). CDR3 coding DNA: TGTGCCAGTAGTCATTGGGAGACTAATGAAAAACTGTTTTTT. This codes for CASSHWETNEKLFF.

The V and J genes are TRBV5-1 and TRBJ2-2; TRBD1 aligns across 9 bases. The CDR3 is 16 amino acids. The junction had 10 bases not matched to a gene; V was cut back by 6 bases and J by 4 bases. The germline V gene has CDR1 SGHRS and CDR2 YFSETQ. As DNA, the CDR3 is TGCGCCAGCAACACGTACGGGACAGGGAGCACCGGGGAGCTGTTTTTT. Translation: CASNTYGTGSTGELFF.

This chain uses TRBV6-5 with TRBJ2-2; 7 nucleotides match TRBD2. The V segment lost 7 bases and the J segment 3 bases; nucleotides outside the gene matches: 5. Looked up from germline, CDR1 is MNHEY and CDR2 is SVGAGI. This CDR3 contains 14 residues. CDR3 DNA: TGTGCCAGCACCTTGGGAGGGGACACCGGGGAGCTGTTTTTT. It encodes CASTLGGDTGELFF.

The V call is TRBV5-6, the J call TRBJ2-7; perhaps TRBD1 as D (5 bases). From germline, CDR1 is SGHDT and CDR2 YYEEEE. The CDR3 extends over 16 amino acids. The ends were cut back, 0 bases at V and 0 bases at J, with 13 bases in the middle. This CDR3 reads CASSLVRGLSSYEQYF. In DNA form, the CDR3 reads TGTGCCAGCAGCTTGGTAAGGGGCCTTAGCTCCTACGAGCAGTACTTC.

The CDR3 region is CASSWGTGVGETQYF. CDR3 coding DNA: TGTGCCAGCAGTTGGGGGACAGGGGTAGGGGAGACCCAGTACTTC. This sequence joins TRBV28 and TRBJ2-5; 10 positions match TRBD1. Germline V CDR1 and CDR2: MDHEN, SYDVKM. This CDR3 contains 15 residues. Losses at the gene ends were 4 bases for V and 5 bases for J; bases not matched to a gene: 7.

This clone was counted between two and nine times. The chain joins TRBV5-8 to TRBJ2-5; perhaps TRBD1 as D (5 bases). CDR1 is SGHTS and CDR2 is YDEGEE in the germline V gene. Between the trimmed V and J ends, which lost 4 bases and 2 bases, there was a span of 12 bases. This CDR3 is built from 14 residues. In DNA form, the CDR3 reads TGTGCCAGCAGCCTGGGGCAGGGTCAAGAGACCCAGTACTTC. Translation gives CASSLGQGQETQYF.

The CDR3 region has the DNA TGTGCCAGCAGCTTAGTAGGAGCGGGGGGGTACAATGAGCAGTTCTTC. Translation: CASSLVGAGGYNEQFF. The rearrangement joins TRBV7-6 to TRBJ2-1; 10 bases align to TRBD2. This CDR3 contains 16 residues. V gave up 1 base and J gave up 4 bases; unmatched junction bases: 4. From germline, CDR1 is SGHVS and CDR2 FNYEAQ.

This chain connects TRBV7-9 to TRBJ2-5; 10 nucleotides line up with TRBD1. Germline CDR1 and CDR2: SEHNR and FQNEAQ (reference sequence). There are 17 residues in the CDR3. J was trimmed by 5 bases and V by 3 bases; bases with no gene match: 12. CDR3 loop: CASSLGTGEFGIETQYF. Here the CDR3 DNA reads TGTGCCAGCAGCTTGGGGACAGGGGAATTCGGCATTGAGACCCAGTACTTC. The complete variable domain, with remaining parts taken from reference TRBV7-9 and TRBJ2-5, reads DTGVSQNPRHKITKRGQNVTFRCDPISEHNRLYWYRQTLGQGPEFLTYFQNEAQLEKSRLLSDRFSAERPKGSFSTLEIQRTEQGDSAMYLCASSLGTGEFGIETQYFGPGTRLLVL.

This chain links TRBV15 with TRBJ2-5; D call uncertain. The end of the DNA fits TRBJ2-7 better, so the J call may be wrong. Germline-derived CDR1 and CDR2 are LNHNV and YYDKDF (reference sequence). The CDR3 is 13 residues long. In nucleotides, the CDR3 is TGTGCCACCAGCAGGGGTCTAGACTACGAGCAGTACTTC. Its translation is CATSRGLDYEQYF.

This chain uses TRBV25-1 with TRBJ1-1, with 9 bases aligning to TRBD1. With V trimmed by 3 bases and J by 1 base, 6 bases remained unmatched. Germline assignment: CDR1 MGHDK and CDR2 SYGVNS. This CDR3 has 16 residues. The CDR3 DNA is TGTGCCAGCAGTGACTCTACGACAGGGGGGAACACTGAAGCTTTCTTT. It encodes CASSDSTTGGNTEAFF.

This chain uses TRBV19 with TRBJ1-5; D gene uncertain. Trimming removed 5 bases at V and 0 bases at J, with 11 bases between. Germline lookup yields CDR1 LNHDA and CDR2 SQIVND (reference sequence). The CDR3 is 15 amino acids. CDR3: CASSFAEHSNQPQHF. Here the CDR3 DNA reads TGTGCCAGTAGTTTTGCGGAACATAGCAATCAGCCCCAGCATTTT.

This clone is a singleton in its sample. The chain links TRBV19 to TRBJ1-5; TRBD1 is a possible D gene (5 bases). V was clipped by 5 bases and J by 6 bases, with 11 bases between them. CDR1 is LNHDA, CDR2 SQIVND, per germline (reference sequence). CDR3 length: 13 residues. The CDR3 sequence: CASSSGRGQPQHF. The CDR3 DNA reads TGTGCCAGTAGTTCAGGGCGCGGTCAGCCCCAGCATTTT.

The CDR3 spells CSVGPSGNEQFF. The DNA of the CDR3 is TGCAGCGTTGGACCTAGCGGAAATGAGCAGTTCTTC. J is TRBJ2-1 and V is TRBV29-1; 7 bases are shared with TRBD2. V was pared by 4 bases and J by 7 bases, with 4 bases of the junction left unmatched. The CDR3 length is 12 residues. CDR1 is SQVTM and CDR2 is ANQGSEA in the germline V gene.

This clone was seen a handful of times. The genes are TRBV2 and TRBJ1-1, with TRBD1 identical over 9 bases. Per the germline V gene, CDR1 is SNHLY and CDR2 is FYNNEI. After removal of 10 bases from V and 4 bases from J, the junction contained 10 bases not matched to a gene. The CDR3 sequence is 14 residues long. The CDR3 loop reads CATLPWGQGTEAFF. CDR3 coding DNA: TGTGCCACTCTCCCTTGGGGACAGGGCACTGAAGCTTTCTTT.

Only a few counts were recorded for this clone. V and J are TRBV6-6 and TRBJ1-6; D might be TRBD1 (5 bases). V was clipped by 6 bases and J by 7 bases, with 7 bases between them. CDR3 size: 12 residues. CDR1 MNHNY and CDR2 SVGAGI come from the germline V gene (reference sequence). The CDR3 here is CASSHRNSPLHF. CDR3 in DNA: TGTGCCAGCAGCCACAGGAATTCACCCCTCCACTTT.

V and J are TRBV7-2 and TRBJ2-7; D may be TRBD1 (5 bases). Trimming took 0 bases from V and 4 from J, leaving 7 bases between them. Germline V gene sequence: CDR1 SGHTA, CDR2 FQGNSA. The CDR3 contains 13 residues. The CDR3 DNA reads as TGTGCCAGCAGCTTAGCCCAGGGTTACGAGCAGTACTTC. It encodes CASSLAQGYEQYF.

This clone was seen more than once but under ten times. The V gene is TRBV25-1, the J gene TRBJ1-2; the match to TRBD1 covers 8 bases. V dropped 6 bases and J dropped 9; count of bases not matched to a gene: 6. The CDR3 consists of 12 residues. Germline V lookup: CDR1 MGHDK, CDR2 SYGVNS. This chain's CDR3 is CASRADRGSYTF. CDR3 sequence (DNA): TGTGCCAGCAGAGCCGACAGGGGCAGCTACACCTTC.

The CDR3 nucleotides are TGTGCCAGTAAGGGGGGCGGGGGTGTTGGCAATCAGCCCCAGCATTTT. It specifies CASKGGGGVGNQPQHF. V usage is TRBV19 and J usage is TRBJ1-5; D perhaps matches TRBD1 (6 bases). V dropped 7 bases and J dropped 2 bases, with 18 bases sitting between them. This CDR3 is 16 amino acids long. The germline CDR1 and CDR2 sequences are LNHDA and SQIVND (reference sequence).

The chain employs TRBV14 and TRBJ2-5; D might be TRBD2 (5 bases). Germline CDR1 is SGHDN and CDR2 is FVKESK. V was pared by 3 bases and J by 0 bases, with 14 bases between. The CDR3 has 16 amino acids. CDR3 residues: CASSHPNGLNQETQYF. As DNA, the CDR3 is TGTGCCAGCAGCCACCCTAATGGACTCAACCAAGAGACCCAGTACTTC. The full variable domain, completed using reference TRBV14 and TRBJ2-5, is EAGVTQFPSHSVIEKGQTVTLRCDPISGHDNLYWYRRVMGKEIKFLLHFVKESKQDESGMPNNRFLAERTGGTYSTLKVQPAELEDSGVYFCASSHPNGLNQETQYFGPGTRLLVL.

The CDR3 protein is CASSFRTHTEAFF. CDR3 DNA: TGTGCCAGCAGCTTCAGGACTCACACTGAAGCTTTCTTT. V is TRBV11-3 and J is TRBJ1-1; D remains unclear. Germline CDR1 and CDR2: SGHNT and YENEEA. CDR3 length: 13 amino acids. The V end was cut by 3 bases, the J end by 3 bases, with 8 bases between.

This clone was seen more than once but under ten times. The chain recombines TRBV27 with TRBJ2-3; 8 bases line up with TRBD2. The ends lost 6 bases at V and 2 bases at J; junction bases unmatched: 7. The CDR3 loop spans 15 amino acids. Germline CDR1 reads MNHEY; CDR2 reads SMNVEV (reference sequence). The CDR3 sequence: CASSKAGESTDTQYF. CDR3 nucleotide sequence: TGTGCCAGCAGCAAAGCGGGGGAGTCCACAGATACGCAGTATTTT.